A single sample is the source of the 30 T cell receptor beta chains below, sequenced in a study of T cells after yellow fever vaccination. A single record per CDR3 protein comes from TCRdb applying MiXCR to the 5' RACE reads. The sample holds 500,000 to 650,000 distinct CDR3 sequences; about 13% are singletons and the top ten take more than 13%. Sequenced here: PBMCs, sampled on the day of the yellow fever booster vaccination. The receptors derive from a man under 40 who received the YFV17D yellow fever vaccine.

The chain combines TRBV20-1 with TRBJ2-1; D gene ambiguous. V dropped 6 bases and J dropped 0 bases, with 12 bases sitting between them. This CDR3 comprises 14 residues. Germline CDR1 is DFQATT and CDR2 is SNEGSKA (reference sequence). The CDR3 region has the DNA TGCAGTGCCGAGAAAAAGAGCTCCTACAATGAGCAGTTCTTC. It yields the protein CSAEKKSSYNEQFF.

The gene calls are TRBV20-1 and TRBJ2-3; 8 nucleotides align to TRBD2. Germline CDR1 DFQATT, CDR2 SNEGSKA (reference sequence). This CDR3 is built from 15 residues. V dropped 2 bases and J dropped 0; count of bases not matched to a gene: 4. In DNA, the CDR3 is TGCAGTGCTAGATGGGCTAGCGGGAGCACAGATACGCAGTATTTT. Translation gives CSARWASGSTDTQYF.

This clonotype was picked up many times. This chain links TRBV4-3 with TRBJ2-3; a possible D gene is TRBD1 (6 bases). Germline V gives CDR1 LGHNA, CDR2 YSLEER. CDR3 length: 15 amino acids. Trimming left V 3 bases short and J 8 bases short, with 18 bases between. CDR3 bases: TGCGCCAGCAGCCACGAGGGGTCACGAGGGGGTACGCAGTATTTT. Translated: CASSHEGSRGGTQYF.

V is TRBV20-1 and J is TRBJ2-3, with TRBD2 identical over 9 bases. CDR1 DFQATT and CDR2 SNEGSKA come from the germline V gene (reference sequence). This CDR3 spans 14 amino acids. J lost 4 bases, V lost 3 bases, and 5 bases had no gene match. The CDR3 here is CSARASGTADTQYF. CDR3 coding DNA: TGCAGTGCTAGGGCTAGCGGGACAGCAGATACGCAGTATTTT.

There are a few counts of this clonotype. The chain joins TRBV20-1 to TRBJ2-3; D might be TRBD2 (6 bases). Germline V CDR1 and CDR2: DFQATT, SNEGSKA (reference sequence). The CDR3 has 15 residues. V was clipped by 3 bases and J by 1 base, with 14 bases between them. CDR3: CSASLAHWGTDTQYF. In nucleotides, the CDR3 is TGCAGTGCTAGCCTAGCGCACTGGGGCACAGATACGCAGTATTTT.

The chain is built from TRBV7-2 and TRBJ2-2, with D unclear. CDR1 and CDR2 (germline): SGHTA, FQGNSA. V shed 1 base and J shed 7 bases, with 16 bases lying between them. The CDR3 loop spans 16 amino acids. The CDR3, as DNA: TGTGCCAGCAGCTTAGAGGCCCCCACAGTGGGCGGGGAGCTGTTTTTT. This codes for CASSLEAPTVGGELFF.

V usage is TRBV5-1 and J usage is TRBJ2-7; 7 bases line up with TRBD2. The CDR3 has 15 amino acids. The germline V gene has CDR1 SGHRS and CDR2 YFSETQ. The V gene end was trimmed by 4 bases and the J gene end by 2 bases; junction bases not matched to a gene: 9. DNA for the CDR3: TGCGCCAGCAGCCTACAAAGCGGGGTGGCCTACGAGCAGTACTTC. It is translated as CASSLQSGVAYEQYF.

This clonotype has only a few counts. V is TRBV5-1 and J is TRBJ2-3; no reliable D call. CDR3 size: 14 residues. Trimming shortened V by 5 bases and J by 6 bases, and 16 bases separated the two germline ends. CDR1 SGHRS and CDR2 YFSETQ come from the germline V gene. In nucleotides, the CDR3 is TGCGCCAGCAGTCCCAGTAGGCCGAGGGATACGCAGTATTTT. Encoded protein: CASSPSRPRDTQYF. The complete variable domain, with remaining parts taken from reference TRBV5-1 and TRBJ2-3, reads KAGVTQTPRYLIKTRGQQVTLSCSPISGHRSVSWYQQTPGQGLQFLFEYFSETQRNKGNFPGRFSGRQFSNSRSEMNVSTLELGDSALYLCASSPSRPRDTQYFGPGTRLTVL.

This clonotype was picked up a small number of times. The chain joins TRBV7-2 to TRBJ2-1; D uncertain. This CDR3 has 11 residues. V shed 9 bases and J shed 4 bases, with 7 bases lying between them. Germline V gene data show CDR1 as SGHTA and CDR2 as FQGNSA. CDR3 DNA: TGTGCCAGTGCGGAGTACAATGAGCAGTTCTTC. Protein: CASAEYNEQFF.

V usage is TRBV5-1 and J usage is TRBJ2-7, with D possibly TRBD1 on 6 matching bases. The germline CDR1 and CDR2 sequences are SGHRS and YFSETQ. V lost 4 bases and J lost 8, with 16 bases in between. CDR3 length equals 13 residues. Here the CDR3 reads CASSASGTYQQYF. The DNA for the CDR3 is TGCGCCAGCAGCGCTTCCGGGACATATCAGCAGTACTTC.

CDR3 residues: CASSYFDWENGRMNTEAFF. The CDR3 bases are TGTGCCAGCAGTTATTTCGATTGGGAGAACGGCCGCATGAACACTGAAGCTTTCTTT. The rearrangement joins TRBV6-5 to TRBJ1-1, with D unresolved. This CDR3 is 19 amino acids long. The V gene lost 3 bases and the J gene lost 0 bases, with 23 bases spanning the gap. Germline lookup yields CDR1 MNHEY and CDR2 SVGAGI.

The chain uses TRBV18 and TRBJ2-5; tentatively, D is TRBD2 (5 bases). The V end was cut by 2 bases, the J end by 0 bases, with 13 bases between. CDR1 and CDR2 (germline): KGHSH, LQKENI. This CDR3 spans 16 amino acids. The CDR3 bases are TGTGCCAGCTCACCAGTACAGAGAGGGTACCAAGAGACCCAGTACTTC. As protein: CASSPVQRGYQETQYF.

This clonotype was seen only a few times. The rearrangement joins TRBV5-6 to TRBJ2-5; possible D gene TRBD1, 6 bases. This CDR3 comprises 14 residues. Trimming cost V 6 bases and J 3 bases, with 15 bases left between them. Germline V gene data show CDR1 as SGHDT and CDR2 as YYEEEE. CDR3: CASTFQGSKETQYF. CDR3 sequence (DNA): TGTGCCAGCACCTTCCAGGGGAGCAAAGAGACCCAGTACTTC.

The rearrangement links TRBV6-5 to TRBJ1-3; TRBD1 aligns across 10 bases. CDR1 is MNHEY and CDR2 is SVGAGI in the germline V gene. This CDR3 is 18 amino acids long. The V segment lost 6 bases and the J segment 0 bases; nucleotides outside the gene matches: 11. The CDR3 protein is CASSPGQGVSFSGNTIYF. The CDR3, as DNA: TGTGCCAGCAGCCCCGGACAGGGGGTTTCGTTCTCTGGAAACACCATATATTTT.

The V and J genes are TRBV6-5 and TRBJ1-6; D gene ambiguous. Germline CDR1 and CDR2: MNHEY and SVGAGI. CDR3 length equals 16 residues. V was trimmed by 0 bases and J by 7 bases, leaving 13 bases between them. The CDR3 sequence: CASSYSWQDANSPLHF. In DNA, the CDR3 is TGTGCCAGCAGTTACTCGTGGCAGGACGCCAATTCACCCCTCCACTTT.

This clonotype turned up a few times. V gene TRBV5-1 combines with J gene TRBJ2-7; maybe TRBD1 (6 bases). The CDR3 runs to 15 residues. CDR1 is SGHRS, CDR2 YFSETQ, per germline. V was cut by 0 bases and J by 5 bases, with 15 bases left in between. This CDR3 is CASSLGLGAGDEQYF. The CDR3 region has the DNA TGCGCCAGCAGCTTGGGCCTGGGGGCTGGGGACGAGCAGTACTTC.

Concerning this clonotype itself: The conserved final phenylalanine or tryptophan is absent from the CDR3, which likely points to a read error. The rearrangement joins TRBV7-2 to TRBJ2-3, with 7 nucleotides matching TRBD1. Germline CDR1 and CDR2: SGHTA and FQGNSA. The CDR3 consists of 14 residues. The V and J ends lost 6 bases and 2 bases, in that order; junction bases with no gene match: 5. CDR3 in DNA: TGTGCCAGCAGGGGGACAGAGTACACAGATACGCAGTATTCT. Protein product: CASRGTEYTDTQYS.

This clonotype was seen only a few times. At one boundary the junction diverges from the germline segment, which might be a read error. V gene TRBV7-9 combines with J gene TRBJ2-5, with D unclear. The CDR3 is made up of 12 amino acids. The V gene's germline CDR1 is SEHNR and CDR2 FQNEAQ (reference sequence). In DNA form, the CDR3 reads TGTGCCAGCAGCTTAGAGGGTGGTAGTCTCCAGTTC. Protein: CASSLEGGSLQF.

The table lists this clonotype with a few counts. The rearrangement joins TRBV10-2 to TRBJ2-2, with TRBD2 identical over 12 bases. Germline loops: CDR1 WSHSY, CDR2 SAAADI. There are 15 residues in the CDR3. V trimming: 7 bases; J trimming: 7 bases; junction bases outside the gene matches: 7. The CDR3: CASTRTSGNHGELFF. The CDR3 bases are TGCGCCAGCACCCGGACTAGCGGGAACCACGGGGAGCTGTTTTTT.

This clonotype was picked up many times. The rearrangement links TRBV5-1 to TRBJ2-2; D possibly corresponds to TRBD1 (5 bases). Trimming removed 5 bases from V and 1 base from J, with 12 bases in between. Germline V lookup: CDR1 SGHRS, CDR2 YFSETQ. CDR3 length equals 15 residues. The CDR3 DNA is TGCGCCAGCAGATCAGGGTCGGAGAACACCGGGGAGCTGTTTTTT. It encodes CASRSGSENTGELFF. The full variable domain, in which reference TRBV5-1 and TRBJ2-2 provide the parts outside the CDR3, is KAGVTQTPRYLIKTRGQQVTLSCSPISGHRSVSWYQQTPGQGLQFLFEYFSETQRNKGNFPGRFSGRQFSNSRSEMNVSTLELGDSALYLCASRSGSENTGELFFGEGSRLTVL.

This clonotype was detected a few times. V and J are TRBV14 and TRBJ2-1; D is ambiguous. Germline loops: CDR1 SGHDN, CDR2 FVKESK. The CDR3 has 14 amino acids. Trimming cost V 0 bases and J 10 bases, with 13 bases left between them. DNA of the CDR3: TGTGCCAGCAGCCAAGAGAGTTATGGACCCGAGCAGTTCTTC. This sequence encodes CASSQESYGPEQFF.

In DNA, the CDR3 is TGTGCCATCGGGTTAACCGGGACAGGGGTCTACGAGCAGTACTTC. Translated, it gives CAIGLTGTGVYEQYF. The V call is TRBV10-3, the J call TRBJ2-7, with 10 positions matching TRBD1. Germline V gene data show CDR1 as ENHRY and CDR2 as SYGVKD. This CDR3 has 15 amino acids. V dropped 8 bases and J dropped 3; count of bases not matched to a gene: 10.

Only a few counts were recorded for this clonotype. This sequence joins TRBV18 and TRBJ1-5; D is possibly TRBD1 (5 bases). The CDR3 has 16 amino acids. Germline V lookup: CDR1 KGHSH, CDR2 LQKENI. V was trimmed by 0 bases and J by 5 bases, leaving 14 bases between them. CDR3: CASSPPFGGEHQPQHF. The CDR3 DNA sequence: TGTGCCAGCTCACCACCCTTTGGGGGAGAACATCAGCCCCAGCATTTT.

This clonotype has more than one count but fewer than ten. The gene calls are TRBV12-3 or TRBV12-4 and TRBJ2-2; 8 bases map to TRBD2. V trimming: 6 bases; J trimming: 7 bases; junction bases outside the gene matches: 4. There are 13 residues in the CDR3. CDR3 protein: CASRREEVGELFF. CDR3 in DNA: TGTGCCAGCAGGCGGGAGGAGGTCGGGGAGCTGTTTTTT.

This chain connects TRBV20-1 to TRBJ2-1; D gene unclear. V lost 1 base and J 2 bases, leaving 12 bases between the germline ends. Germline CDR1 and CDR2: DFQATT and SNEGSKA (reference sequence). The CDR3 consists of 15 residues. DNA for the CDR3: TGCAGTGCTAGAGTGGGTGGTTCCACCTACAATGAGCAGTTCTTC. It encodes CSARVGGSTYNEQFF.

This clonotype was seen only a few times. This chain joins TRBV5-1 and TRBJ2-4; D may be TRBD1 (6 bases). The CDR3 contains 14 residues. CDR1 SGHRS and CDR2 YFSETQ come from the germline V gene. Trimming pared 7 bases from V and 5 bases from J, leaving 16 bases between. CDR3 nucleotide sequence: TGCGCCAGCGGGGCTTTGGACAGCCAAAACATTCAGTACTTC. It yields the protein CASGALDSQNIQYF.

The table lists this clonotype with many counts. This chain links TRBV20-1 with TRBJ1-4; no definite D call. V was cut by 0 bases and J by 5 bases, with 10 bases left in between. Germline assignment: CDR1 DFQATT and CDR2 SNEGSKA (reference sequence). The CDR3 length is 14 residues. The CDR3, as DNA: TGCAGTGCTAGAGATTTAAACTTAAATGAAAAACTGTTTTTT. It translates to CSARDLNLNEKLFF.

The chain recombines TRBV4-3 with TRBJ2-2; 11 bases agree with TRBD2. The germline gives CDR1 LGHNA, CDR2 YSLEER. The CDR3 is 18 residues long. Unmatched junction bases numbered 5, after V lost 0 bases and J lost 2 bases. The CDR3 coding sequence is TGCGCCAGCAGCCAAGAAAAAGGACTAGCGGGTAACACCGGGGAGCTGTTTTTT. Its protein product is CASSQEKGLAGNTGELFF.

The V call is TRBV7-2, the J call TRBJ2-3; D not certain. CDR1 and CDR2 (germline): SGHTA, FQGNSA. This CDR3 has 15 residues. The V and J ends lost 5 bases and 0 bases respectively, with 12 bases between them. As DNA, the CDR3 is TGTGCCAGCAGCCCGCAAGCTGCTAGCACAGATACGCAGTATTTT. This translates into CASSPQAASTDTQYF.

There are a few counts of this clonotype. The rearrangement links TRBV7-3 to TRBJ2-7, with 8 bases matching TRBD2. Germline CDR1 is SGHTA and CDR2 is FQGTGA. The ends lost 4 bases at V and 10 bases at J; junction bases unmatched: 9. This CDR3 is 13 amino acids long. The CDR3: CASSSNSGNPQYF. The CDR3 DNA is TGTGCCAGCAGCTCCAATAGCGGGAACCCTCAGTACTTC.